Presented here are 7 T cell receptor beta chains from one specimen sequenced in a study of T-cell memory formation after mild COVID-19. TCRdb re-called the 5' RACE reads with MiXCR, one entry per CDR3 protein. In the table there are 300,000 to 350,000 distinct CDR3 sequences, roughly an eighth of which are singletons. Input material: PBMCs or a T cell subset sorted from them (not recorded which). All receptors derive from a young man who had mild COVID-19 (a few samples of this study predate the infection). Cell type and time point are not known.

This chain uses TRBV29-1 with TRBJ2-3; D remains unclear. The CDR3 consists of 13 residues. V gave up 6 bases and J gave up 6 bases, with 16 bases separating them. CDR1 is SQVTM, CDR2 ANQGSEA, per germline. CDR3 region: CSVRALERDTQYF. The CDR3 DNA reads TGCAGCGTCCGGGCCTTAGAGAGGGATACGCAGTATTTT.

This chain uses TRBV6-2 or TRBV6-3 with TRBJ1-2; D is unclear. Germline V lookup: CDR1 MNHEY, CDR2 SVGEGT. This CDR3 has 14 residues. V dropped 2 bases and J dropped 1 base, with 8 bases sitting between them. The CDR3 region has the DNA TGTGCCAGCAGTTACGTGGACGGTAACTATGGCTACACCTTC. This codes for CASSYVDGNYGYTF.

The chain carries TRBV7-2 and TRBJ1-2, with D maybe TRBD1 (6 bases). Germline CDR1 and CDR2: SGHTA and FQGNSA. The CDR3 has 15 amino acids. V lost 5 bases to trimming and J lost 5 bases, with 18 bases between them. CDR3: CASSPGGGRLYGYTF. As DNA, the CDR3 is TGTGCCAGCAGCCCCGGAGGGGGAAGACTATATGGCTACACCTTC.

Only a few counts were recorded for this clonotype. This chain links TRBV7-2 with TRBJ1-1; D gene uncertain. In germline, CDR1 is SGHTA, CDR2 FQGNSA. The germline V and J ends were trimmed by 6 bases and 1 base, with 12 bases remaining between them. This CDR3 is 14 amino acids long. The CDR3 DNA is TGTGCCAGCAGACCTACCCCAGGGAACACTGAAGCTTTCTTT. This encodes CASRPTPGNTEAFF.

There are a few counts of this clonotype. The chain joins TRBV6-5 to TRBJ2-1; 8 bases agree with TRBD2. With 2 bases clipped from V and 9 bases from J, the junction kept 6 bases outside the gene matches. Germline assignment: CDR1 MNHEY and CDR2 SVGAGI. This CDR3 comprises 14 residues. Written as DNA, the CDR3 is TGTGCCAGCAGTTACCTATCGGGAGGGGGTGAGCAGTTCTTC. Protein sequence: CASSYLSGGGEQFF.

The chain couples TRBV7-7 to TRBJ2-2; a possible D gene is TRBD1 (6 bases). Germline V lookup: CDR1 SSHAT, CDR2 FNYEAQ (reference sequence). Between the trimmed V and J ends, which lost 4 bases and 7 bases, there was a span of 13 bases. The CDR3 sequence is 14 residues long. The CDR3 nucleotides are TGTGCCAGCAGCTCGGACAGACCTGGCGGGGAGCTGTTTTTT. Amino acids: CASSSDRPGGELFF. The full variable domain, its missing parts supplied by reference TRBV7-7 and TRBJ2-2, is GAGVSQSPRYKVTKRGQDVTLRCDPISSHATLYWYQQALGQGPEFLTYFNYEAQPDKSGLPSDRFSAERPEGSISTLTIQRTEQRDSAMYRCASSSDRPGGELFFGEGSRLTVL.

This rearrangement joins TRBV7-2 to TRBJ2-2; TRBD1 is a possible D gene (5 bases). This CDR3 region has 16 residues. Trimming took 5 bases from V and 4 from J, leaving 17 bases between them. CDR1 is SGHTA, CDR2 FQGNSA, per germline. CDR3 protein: CASSGLKGASTGELFF. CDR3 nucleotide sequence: TGTGCCAGCAGCGGCCTAAAAGGGGCGAGCACCGGGGAGCTGTTTTTT.